These T cell receptor beta chains were read from a single sample in a study of cytomegalovirus exposure and HLA in healthy donors. TCRdb's copy holds only in-frame clones and misses some; the assay was immunoSEQ multiplex PCR. The sample records about 130,000 clones, 75% to 80% being singletons. The material sequenced was PBMCs. These receptors were obtained from a man aged 30-40 years in good health and CMV-seronegative. Each CDR3 is given with its conserved first and last residue. The D gene is left open where the match is weak. A clone size is listed for some rows: how often the clone was seen (once, few, many), or a class if it is expanded.

cdr3_nt	cdr3_aa	clone_size	d_call	v_call	j_call
TGTGCCAGCAGCCCTCCAGGAGCGGTCCACCGGGAGACCCAGTACTTC	CASSPPGAVHRETQYF	.	.	TRBV7-3	TRBJ2-5
TGTGCCAGCAGCCAGATGGGACTGGCGGACACAGATACGCAGTATTTT	CASSQMGLADTDTQYF	.	.	TRBV7-8	TRBJ2-3
TGTGCCAGCAGTGAATCGTTAGGGGTCGGATATCAGCCCCAGCATTTT	CASSESLGVGYQPQHF	.	.	TRBV6-1	TRBJ1-5
TGCGCCAGCAGCGCCTTACAGGGCACAGATACGCAGTATTTT	CASSALQGTDTQYF	.	.	TRBV5-1	TRBJ2-3
TGCGCCAGCAGCCGGAATCCACCTAGCGCGGGAGGGCCTCTCTATGAGCAGTTCTTC	CASSRNPPSAGGPLYEQFF	.	TRBD2	TRBV4-1	TRBJ2-1
TGTGCCAGCTCAGCGGGACAGTACAATGAGCAGTTCTTC	CASSAGQYNEQFF	.	.	TRBV18	TRBJ2-1
TGCGCCAGCAGCCTATACCCCCCGGGACAGAACCAAGAGACCCAGTACTTC	CASSLYPPGQNQETQYF	.	TRBD1	TRBV4-1	TRBJ2-5
TGTGCCAGCAGTGTAAGACAGGGGGCTAGCAATCAGCCCCAGCATTTT	CASSVRQGASNQPQHF	.	TRBD1	TRBV6-1	TRBJ1-5
TGTGCCAGCAGTGAACCGGGCCGCGGGAGGGTTTACAATGAGCAGTTCTTC	CASSEPGRGRVYNEQFF	.	TRBD2	TRBV6-1	TRBJ2-1
TGTGCCAGTAGTATAGGCGGACTCAGCACAGATACGCAGTATTTT	CASSIGGLSTDTQYF	few	.	TRBV19	TRBJ2-3
TGTGCCAGCAGGGACAGGGGGAACACCGGGGAGCTGTTTTTT	CASRDRGNTGELFF	.	TRBD1	TRBV6-5	TRBJ2-2
TGCGCCAGCAGCTTGGATGGGACAGGCTCCTACGAGCAGTACTTC	CASSLDGTGSYEQYF	.	TRBD1	TRBV5-1	TRBJ2-7
TGTGCCAGCAGCTTGGCCCTGGCGGGGCCGTTCCTGTTCTTC	CASSLALAGPFLFF	few	.	TRBV5-5	TRBJ2-1
TGTGCCAGCAGTTACTCCGACAGGTTTGAAGCTTTCTTT	CASSYSDRFEAFF	once	.	TRBV6-5	TRBJ1-1
TGTGCTAGTGGTTTGGGGGGGGGTGGAGAGACCCAGTACTTC	CASGLGGGGETQYF	once	TRBD2	TRBV12-5	TRBJ2-5
TGTGCCAGCAGTGGACAGGGGTATGGCTACACCTTC	CASSGQGYGYTF	once	TRBD1	TRBV2	TRBJ1-2
TGTGCCAGCAGTCCCCCGGGACAGGGGGTGCGCGAGCAGTACTTC	CASSPPGQGVREQYF	.	TRBD1	TRBV2	TRBJ2-7
TGTGCCAGCAGGGAGGGGACAGGGAACACCGGGGAGCTGTTTTTT	CASREGTGNTGELFF	.	TRBD1	TRBV6-1	TRBJ2-2
TGTGCCAGCAGCCCTCCCGGGAGGAGAGGTGAAGCTTTCTTT	CASSPPGRRGEAFF	.	.	TRBV7-8	TRBJ1-1
TGTGCCAGCAGCGTCGCCCCCCAGGGGGAGGATGGCTACACCTTC	CASSVAPQGEDGYTF	.	TRBD1	TRBV9	TRBJ1-2
TGTGCCAGCAGCTTCTCCCGGCCCAGCGAGGCTGGCTACACCTTC	CASSFSRPSEAGYTF	few	.	TRBV7-9	TRBJ1-2
TGTGCCAGCTCCAGGAGATTAGCGGAGACCCAGTACTTC	CASSRRLAETQYF	.	.	TRBV18	TRBJ2-5
TGTGCCAGCCGACAGGGCTCGGGTCAGCCCCAGCATTTT	CASRQGSGQPQHF	.	TRBD1	TRBV2	TRBJ1-5
TGTGCCAGCAGCTCCCCCGGGACTAGCGGGAGAGAGACCCAGTACTTC	CASSSPGTSGRETQYF	.	.	TRBV21-1	TRBJ2-5
TGTGCCAGTAGTATTTCGGGACAGATCACAGATACGCAGTATTTT	CASSISGQITDTQYF	.	TRBD1	TRBV19	TRBJ2-3
TGCGCCAGCAGAAGGACAGTGGATTCTACGGTCGAGCAGTACTTC	CASRRTVDSTVEQYF	few	.	TRBV5-1	TRBJ2-7
TGTGCCTGGAGTTGGCAGGGGATTCCCTACGAGCAGTACTTC	CAWSWQGIPYEQYF	.	.	TRBV30	TRBJ2-7
TGTGCCAGCAGTTACCTGCGGGAGGGTGGCACAGATACGCAGTATTTT	CASSYLREGGTDTQYF	few	TRBD2	TRBV6-6	TRBJ2-3
TGTGCCAGCAGCTTAGCCGGGGGGCACGCTTACAATGAGCAGTTCTTC	CASSLAGGHAYNEQFF	.	.	TRBV11-2	TRBJ2-1
TGTGCCAGCTCACCAGGCGGGGAACCAGGGTCCTATGGCTACACCTTC	CASSPGGEPGSYGYTF	few	.	TRBV18	TRBJ1-2
TGTGCCAGCAGCGTAGCTCGAACGGGAGGGTATGAGGAGCAGTACTTC	CASSVARTGGYEEQYF	.	TRBD2	TRBV9	TRBJ2-7
TGTGCCAGCACCCCGGGACTAGCGGGAGTAGAGCAGTACTTC	CASTPGLAGVEQYF	.	TRBD2	TRBV6-5	TRBJ2-7
TGTGCCAGCAGCCCACCGGGACAGGTTGACAATGAGCAGTTCTTC	CASSPPGQVDNEQFF	.	TRBD1	TRBV11-2	TRBJ2-1
TGTGCCAGCTCACCGGGGACAGACTACGAGCAGTACTTC	CASSPGTDYEQYF	.	TRBD1	TRBV18	TRBJ2-7
TGTGCCTGGATCTCCTTCGCAGGGGCTGGAAACACCATATATTTT	CAWISFAGAGNTIYF	.	.	TRBV30	TRBJ1-3
TGTGCCTGGAGTGTACGTCGGGGAAGAGGGTACGAGCAGTACTTC	CAWSVRRGRGYEQYF	.	.	TRBV30	TRBJ2-7
TGTGCCAGCACCAGATCACGGGACAGGGTGATCGGTCAGCCCCAGCATTTT	CASTRSRDRVIGQPQHF	.	TRBD1	TRBV2	TRBJ1-5
TGCGCCAGCAGTGGGGACAGGTTCAGCTCCTACAATGAGCAGTTCTTC	CASSGDRFSSYNEQFF	few	TRBD1	TRBV10-2	TRBJ2-1
TGTGCCAGCAGTTCCGGGACTACTTACAATGAGCAGTTCTTC	CASSSGTTYNEQFF	.	TRBD2	TRBV6-1	TRBJ2-1
TGTGCCTGGAGCCCCGGACAGTCCCCAGATACGCAGTATTTT	CAWSPGQSPDTQYF	.	.	TRBV30	TRBJ2-3
TGTGCCAGCAGCGTAGGATTAGCTGCAGATACGCAGTATTTT	CASSVGLAADTQYF	.	.	TRBV9	TRBJ2-3
TGTGCCAGCAGCTTATCGGGACAGGTGGGCTCCTACGAGCAGTACTTC	CASSLSGQVGSYEQYF	.	TRBD1	TRBV7-6	TRBJ2-7
TGTGCCAGCTCACCGGAGGGACGCTATGGCTACACCTTC	CASSPEGRYGYTF	.	.	TRBV18	TRBJ1-2
TGCGCCAGCAGCTTGTACCAGGGGGCGCAAGACGAGCAGTACTTC	CASSLYQGAQDEQYF	once	TRBD1	TRBV5-1	TRBJ2-7
TGTGCCTGGAGTAGGACAGGGACGGGCGATGGCTACACCTTC	CAWSRTGTGDGYTF	.	TRBD1	TRBV30	TRBJ1-2
TGTGCCAGCAGCCCGGACATGACCAAAAACATTCAGTACTTC	CASSPDMTKNIQYF	few	.	TRBV7-8	TRBJ2-4
TGTGCCTGGAGTTGGAGGACGGCGATAGCGGGAGGTGGTGTGAAGACCTACAATGAGCAGTTCTTC	CAWSWRTAIAGGGVKTYNEQFF	.	TRBD2	TRBV30	TRBJ2-1
TGTGCCAGCAGTGAAATGGAGGGGATTCCCCTGACGCAAGAGACCCAGTACTTC	CASSEMEGIPLTQETQYF	.	.	TRBV2	TRBJ2-5
TGTGCCAGCAGCTTAAGGTCCGGGAGGGTATGGGACGAGCAGTACTTC	CASSLRSGRVWDEQYF	.	TRBD2	TRBV7-9	TRBJ2-7
TGTGCCAGCAGATTGGGGGGAGCGGCAGGAGATACGCAGTATTTT	CASRLGGAAGDTQYF	.	.	TRBV7-3	TRBJ2-3
TGTGCCAGTAGTACTACAGGGGGTAGCACAGATACGCAGTATTTT	CASSTTGGSTDTQYF	.	TRBD1	TRBV19	TRBJ2-3
TGCGCCAGCGGCCCGACTAGCGGGAGTTACGAGCAGTACTTC	CASGPTSGSYEQYF	.	TRBD2	TRBV10-2	TRBJ2-7
TGTGCCAGCAGTTCCTCCGGGACAGGGGATGAGCAGTACTTC	CASSSSGTGDEQYF	.	TRBD1	TRBV28	TRBJ2-7
TGTGCCAGCTCACCACCCGACAGGGGAGATCCCTACGAGCAGTACTTC	CASSPPDRGDPYEQYF	.	TRBD1	TRBV18	TRBJ2-7
TGTGCCAGCAGCCCCAAGACTAGCGGGATACGCGATGAGCAGTTCTTC	CASSPKTSGIRDEQFF	.	TRBD2	TRBV7-6	TRBJ2-1
TGTGCCAGCAGCCCAAGATTATCCTACAAGCCCCCGAAGCGCAATAATGAAAAACTGTTTTTT	CASSPRLSYKPPKRNNEKLFF	.	.	TRBV14	TRBJ1-4